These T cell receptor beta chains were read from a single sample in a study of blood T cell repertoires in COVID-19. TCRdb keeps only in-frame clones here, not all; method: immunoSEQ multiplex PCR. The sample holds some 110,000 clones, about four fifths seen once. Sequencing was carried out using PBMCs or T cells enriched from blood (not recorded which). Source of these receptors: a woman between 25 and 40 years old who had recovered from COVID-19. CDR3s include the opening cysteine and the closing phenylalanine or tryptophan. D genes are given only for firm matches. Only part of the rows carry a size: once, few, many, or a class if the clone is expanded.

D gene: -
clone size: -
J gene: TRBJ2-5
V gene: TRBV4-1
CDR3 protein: CASSQGGSSGTDGETQYF
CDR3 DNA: TGCGCCAGCAGCCAAGGGGGATCGTCCGGGACTGACGGGGAGACCCAGTACTTC

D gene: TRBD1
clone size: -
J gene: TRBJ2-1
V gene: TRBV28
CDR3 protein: CASSPGGAPYNEQFF
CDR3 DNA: TGTGCCAGCAGCCCAGGGGGCGCCCCCTACAATGAGCAGTTCTTC

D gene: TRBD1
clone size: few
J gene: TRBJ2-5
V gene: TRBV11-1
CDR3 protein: CASSSNRGWETQYF
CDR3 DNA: TGTGCCAGCAGCTCTAACAGGGGGTGGGAGACCCAGTACTTC

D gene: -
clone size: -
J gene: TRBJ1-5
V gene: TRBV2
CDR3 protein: CASKGRQSNQPQHF
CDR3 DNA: TGTGCCAGCAAAGGCAGGCAGAGCAATCAGCCCCAGCATTTT

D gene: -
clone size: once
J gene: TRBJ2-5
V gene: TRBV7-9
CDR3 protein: CASSLVRGSPQETQYF
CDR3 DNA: TGTGCCAGCAGCTTAGTGCGGGGAAGCCCCCAAGAGACCCAGTACTTC

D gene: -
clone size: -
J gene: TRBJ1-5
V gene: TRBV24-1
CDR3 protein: CATQEGTQPQHF
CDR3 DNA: TGTGCCACCCAGGAGGGGACCCAGCCCCAGCATTTT

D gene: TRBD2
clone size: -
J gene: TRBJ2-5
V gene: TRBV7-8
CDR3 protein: CASSYRTSGQETQYF
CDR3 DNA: TGTGCCAGCAGCTACCGGACTAGCGGCCAAGAGACCCAGTACTTC

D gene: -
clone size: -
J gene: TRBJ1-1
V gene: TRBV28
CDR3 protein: CASSLEGTLNTEAFF
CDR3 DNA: TGTGCCAGCAGTCTAGAGGGGACATTGAACACTGAAGCTTTCTTT

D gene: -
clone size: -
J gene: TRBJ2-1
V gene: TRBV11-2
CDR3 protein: CASSKEIYNEQFF
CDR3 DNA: TGTGCCAGCAGCAAAGAGATTTACAATGAGCAGTTCTTC

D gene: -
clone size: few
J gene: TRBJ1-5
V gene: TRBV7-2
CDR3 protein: CASSLRGNQPQHF
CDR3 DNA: TGTGCCAGCAGCTTAAGAGGGAATCAGCCCCAGCATTTT

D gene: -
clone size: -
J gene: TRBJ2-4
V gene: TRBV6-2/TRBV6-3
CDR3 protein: CASSYLRTGIQYF
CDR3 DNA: TGTGCCAGCAGTTACTTAAGAACAGGGATCCAGTACTTC

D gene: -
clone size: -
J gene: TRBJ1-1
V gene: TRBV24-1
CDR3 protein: CATSSMGSTEAFF
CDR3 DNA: TGTGCCACCAGTTCGATGGGGAGCACTGAAGCTTTCTTT

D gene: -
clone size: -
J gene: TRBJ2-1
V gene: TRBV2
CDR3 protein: CASSDRRAEYNEQFF
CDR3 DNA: TGTGCCAGCAGTGATCGGCGGGCGGAATACAATGAGCAGTTCTTC

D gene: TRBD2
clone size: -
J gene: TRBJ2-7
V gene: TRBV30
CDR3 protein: CAWSPLSREGLDEQYF
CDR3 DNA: TGTGCCTGGAGCCCTCTGTCGAGGGAGGGCCTGGACGAGCAGTACTTC

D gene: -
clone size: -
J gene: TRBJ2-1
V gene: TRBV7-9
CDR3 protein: CASSPLTGETSYNEQFF
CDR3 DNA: TGTGCCAGCAGCCCCCTTACGGGGGAGACTTCCTACAATGAGCAGTTCTTC

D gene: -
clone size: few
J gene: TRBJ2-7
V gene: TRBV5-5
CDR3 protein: CASRLDRAGFYEQYF
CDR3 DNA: TGTGCCAGCAGGCTGGACAGAGCGGGATTCTACGAGCAGTACTTC

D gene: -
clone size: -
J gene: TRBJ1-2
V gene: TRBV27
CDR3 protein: CASSPRAATNHYGYTF
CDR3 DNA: TGTGCCAGCAGCCCCAGGGCGGCAACGAACCACTATGGCTACACCTTC

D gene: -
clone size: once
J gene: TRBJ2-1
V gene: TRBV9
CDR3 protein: CASSGGGYSSYNEQFF
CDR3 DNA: TGTGCCAGCAGCGGTGGGGGGTACAGCTCCTACAATGAGCAGTTCTTC

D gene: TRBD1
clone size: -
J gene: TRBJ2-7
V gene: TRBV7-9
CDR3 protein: CASKPGQGTYEQYF
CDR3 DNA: TGTGCCAGCAAGCCGGGACAGGGGACCTACGAGCAGTACTTC

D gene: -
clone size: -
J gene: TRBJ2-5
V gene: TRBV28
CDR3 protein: CASSETQWSQETQYF
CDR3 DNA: TGTGCCAGCAGCGAAACGCAGTGGTCCCAAGAGACCCAGTACTTC

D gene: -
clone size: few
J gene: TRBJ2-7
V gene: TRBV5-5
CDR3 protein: CASSLGRTSYEQYF
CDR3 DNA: TGTGCCAGCAGCTTGGGCCGTACTTCCTACGAGCAGTACTTC

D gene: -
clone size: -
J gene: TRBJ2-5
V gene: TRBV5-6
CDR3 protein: CASSLAGRETQYF
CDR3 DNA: TGTGCCAGCAGCTTGGCGGGGAGAGAGACCCAGTACTTC

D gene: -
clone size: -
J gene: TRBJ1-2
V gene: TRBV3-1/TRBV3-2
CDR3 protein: CASSQVGGNYGYTF
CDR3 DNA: TGTGCCAGCAGCCAAGTAGGAGGAAACTATGGCTACACCTTC